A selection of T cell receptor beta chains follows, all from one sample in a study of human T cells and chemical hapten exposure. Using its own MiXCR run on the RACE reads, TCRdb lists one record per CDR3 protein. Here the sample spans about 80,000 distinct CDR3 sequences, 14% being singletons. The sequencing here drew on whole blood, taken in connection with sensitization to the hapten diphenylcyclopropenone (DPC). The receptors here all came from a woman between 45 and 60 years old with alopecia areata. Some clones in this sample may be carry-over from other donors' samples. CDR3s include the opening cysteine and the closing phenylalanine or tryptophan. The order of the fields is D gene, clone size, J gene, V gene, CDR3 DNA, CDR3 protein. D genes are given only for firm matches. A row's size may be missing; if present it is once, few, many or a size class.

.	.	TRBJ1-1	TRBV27	TGTGCCAGATTTGTCCGGGACACTGAAGCTTTCTTT	CARFVRDTEAFF
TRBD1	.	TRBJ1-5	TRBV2	TGTGCCAGCAGTGGACAGGGAAGCCCTAATCAGCCCCAGCATTTT	CASSGQGSPNQPQHF
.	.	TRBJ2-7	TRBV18	TGTGCCAGCTCACCCCGGGACAAGGAATCCGAGCAGTACTTC	CASSPRDKESEQYF
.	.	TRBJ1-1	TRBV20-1	TGCAGTGCAGGGCAGGGGCGGACTGAAGCTTTCTTT	CSAGQGRTEAFF
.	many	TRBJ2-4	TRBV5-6	TGTGCCAGCAGCCCCCCGTTAGCCAAAAACATTCAGTACTTC	CASSPPLAKNIQYF
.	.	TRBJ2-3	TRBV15	TGTGCCACCAGCAGAGATGGACCAGATACGCAGTATTTT	CATSRDGPDTQYF
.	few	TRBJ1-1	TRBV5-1	TGCGCCAGCAGCGAGGATACGGACAGACATGCTTTCTTT	CASSEDTDRHAFF
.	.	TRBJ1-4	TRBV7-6	TGTGCCAGCAGCTTAGAGCCTTCCGTTGGTGAAAAACTGTTTTTT	CASSLEPSVGEKLFF
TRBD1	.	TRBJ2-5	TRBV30	TGTGCCTGGGGGACAGGGGGCGGCCAAGAGACCCAGTACTTC	CAWGTGGGQETQYF
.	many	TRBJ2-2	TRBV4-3	TGCGCCAGCAGCCAACAGGGAGGTGACACCGGGGAGCTGTTTTTT	CASSQQGGDTGELFF
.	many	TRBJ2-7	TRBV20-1	TGCAGTGCTAGTCAGGGACTCCGTTCGGACGAGCAGTACTTC	CSASQGLRSDEQYF
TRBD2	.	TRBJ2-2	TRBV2	TGTGCCAGCAACGAGCGGGGCACGAACACCGGGGAGCTGTTTTTT	CASNERGTNTGELFF
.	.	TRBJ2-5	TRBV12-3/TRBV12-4	TGTGCCAGCAGTTTCTTGGCAGGGGTAACAGAGACCCAGTACTTC	CASSFLAGVTETQYF
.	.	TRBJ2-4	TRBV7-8	TGTGCCAGCAGTTCGGGCCCTCAAAATGCCAAAAACATTCAGTACTTC	CASSSGPQNAKNIQYF
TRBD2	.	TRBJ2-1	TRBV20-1	TGCAGTGCTGGCCGACTAGCGATCAATGAGCAGTTCTTC	CSAGRLAINEQFF
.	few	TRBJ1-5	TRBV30	TGTGCCTGGAGTGGTACGGACCATCAGCCCCAGCATTTT	CAWSGTDHQPQHF
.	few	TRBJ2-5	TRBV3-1	TGTGCCAGCAGCCAAGATGGGCATGCTAGTAAGGAGACCCAGCACTTC	CASSQDGHASKETQHF
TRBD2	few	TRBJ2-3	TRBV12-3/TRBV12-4	TGTGCCAGCAGTTTAGCGAGACTAGCGGGAGCCCCAAGCACAGATACGCAGTATTTT	CASSLARLAGAPSTDTQYF
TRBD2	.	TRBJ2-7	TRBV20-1	TGCAGTGCTAGTAGCGGGAGGGGCGAGCAGTACTTC	CSASSGRGEQYF
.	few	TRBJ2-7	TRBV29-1	TGCAGCGGACAAGGGGGGGGCGAGCAGTACTTC	CSGQGGGEQYF
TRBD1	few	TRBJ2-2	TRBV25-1	TGTGCCAGCACACCATCCGGGGCAGGGGGAACCGGGGAGCTGTTTTTT	CASTPSGAGGTGELFF
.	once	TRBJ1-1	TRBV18	.	CASSPPTFGQGSETFF
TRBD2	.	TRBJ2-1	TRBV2	TGTGCCAGCAGTGGAACTAGCGGAGGGTCCTACAATGAGCAGTTCTTC	CASSGTSGGSYNEQFF
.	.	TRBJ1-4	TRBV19	TGTGCCAGTAGCCCGTGGATAACTAATGAAAAACTGTTTTTT	CASSPWITNEKLFF
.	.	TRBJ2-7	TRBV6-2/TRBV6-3	TGTGCCAGCAGTTATGCGACGGTCCCCTACGAGCAGTACTTC	CASSYATVPYEQYF
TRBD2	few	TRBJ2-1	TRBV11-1	TGTGCCAGCAGCTTAGGGATCGAGCGGGAGTATAGAAATGAGCAGTTCTTC	CASSLGIEREYRNEQFF
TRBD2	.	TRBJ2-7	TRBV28	TGTGCCAGCGGGACTAGCGCCTCCTACGAGCAGTACTTC	CASGTSASYEQYF
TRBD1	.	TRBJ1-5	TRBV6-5	TGTGCCAGCAGTTACGAGACAGGGAGGGTCCAGCCCCAGCATTTT	CASSYETGRVQPQHF
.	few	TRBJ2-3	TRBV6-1	TGTGCCAGCAGTGAGCCAGGGGAAATCACAGATACGCAGTATTTT	CASSEPGEITDTQYF
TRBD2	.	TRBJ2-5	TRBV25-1	TGTGCCAGCAGTGAAGTCCCCGGACTAGCGGGGGCTCAAGAGACCCAGTACTTC	CASSEVPGLAGAQETQYF
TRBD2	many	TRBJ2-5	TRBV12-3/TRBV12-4	TGTGCCAGCAGAGGACTAGCGGGAGAGAGAGAGACCCAGTACTTC	CASRGLAGERETQYF
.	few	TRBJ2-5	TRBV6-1	TGTGCCAGCAGTGACCCCATCGGACTGGCCCCAGGGGAGACCCAGTACTTC	CASSDPIGLAPGETQYF
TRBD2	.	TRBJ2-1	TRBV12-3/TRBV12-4	TGTGCCAGCACTGTGAGCGGGAGGGCCGCTGATGAGCAGTTCTTC	CASTVSGRAADEQFF
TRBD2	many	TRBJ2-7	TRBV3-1	TGTGCCAGCAGCTCCGGGACTAGCGGGTACGAGCAGTACTTC	CASSSGTSGYEQYF
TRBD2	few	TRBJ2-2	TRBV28	TGTGCCAGCAGTGCCCCGGGGCAAGCAGCGGGAGGGAACACCGGGGAGCTGTTTTTT	CASSAPGQAAGGNTGELFF
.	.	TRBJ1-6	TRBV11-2	TGTGCCAGCAGCTTAGCCATGGTTTCACCCCTCCACTTT	CASSLAMVSPLHF
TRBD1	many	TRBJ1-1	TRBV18	TGTGCCAGCTCACCCTACAGGGGGAACACTGAAGCTTTCTTT	CASSPYRGNTEAFF
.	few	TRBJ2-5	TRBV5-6	TGTGCCAGCACTGGAATAACGTTAGAGACCCAGTACTTC	CASTGITLETQYF
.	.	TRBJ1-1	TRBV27	TGTGCCAGCAGTTCTTTCGGGGGGTGGGCAGGGACTGAAGCTTTCTTT	CASSSFGGWAGTEAFF
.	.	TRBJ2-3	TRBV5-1	TGCGCCAGCAGCTCCCTGGGGGGATTCACAGATACGCAGTATTTT	CASSSLGGFTDTQYF
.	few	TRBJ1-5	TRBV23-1	TGCGCCAGCAGAGACAGGCACCATCAGCCCCAGCATTTT	CASRDRHHQPQHF
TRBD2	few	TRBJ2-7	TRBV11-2	TGTGCCAGCAGCTTAGGGGGCGGGAGCTCCTACGAGCAGTACTTC	CASSLGGGSSYEQYF
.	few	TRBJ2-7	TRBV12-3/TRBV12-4	TGTGCCAGCAGGCTGGCCAGGGGCTCCGAGCAGTACTTC	CASRLARGSEQYF
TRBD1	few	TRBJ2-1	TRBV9	TGTGCCAGCAGCGCTGGACAGGGTTGGAATGAGCAGTTCTTC	CASSAGQGWNEQFF
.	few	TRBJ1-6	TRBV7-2	TGTGCCAGCAGCTTAGTTCTGGCAGGGACGGTATCACCCCTCCACTTT	CASSLVLAGTVSPLHF
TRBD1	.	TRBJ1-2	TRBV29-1	TGCAGCGTGGGGACAGGCTTCTATGGCTACACCTTC	CSVGTGFYGYTF
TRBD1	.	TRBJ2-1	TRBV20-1	TGCAGTGCTAGAAGACAGGGCGGCTACAATGAGCAGTTCTTC	CSARRQGGYNEQFF